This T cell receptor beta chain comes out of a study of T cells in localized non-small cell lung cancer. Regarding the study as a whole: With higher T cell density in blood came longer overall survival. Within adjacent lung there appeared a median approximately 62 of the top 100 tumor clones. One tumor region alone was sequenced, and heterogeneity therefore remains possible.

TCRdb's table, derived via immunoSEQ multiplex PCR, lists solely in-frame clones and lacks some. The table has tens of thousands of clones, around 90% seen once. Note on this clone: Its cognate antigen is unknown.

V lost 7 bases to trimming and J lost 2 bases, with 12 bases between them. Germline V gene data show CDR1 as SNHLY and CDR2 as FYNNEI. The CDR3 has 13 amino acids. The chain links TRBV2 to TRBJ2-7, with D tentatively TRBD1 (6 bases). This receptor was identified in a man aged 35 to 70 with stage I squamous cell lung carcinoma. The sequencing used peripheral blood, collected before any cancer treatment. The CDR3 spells CASKDSLTYEQYF. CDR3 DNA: TGTGCCAGCAAGGACAGTCTCACCTACGAGCAGTACTTC.